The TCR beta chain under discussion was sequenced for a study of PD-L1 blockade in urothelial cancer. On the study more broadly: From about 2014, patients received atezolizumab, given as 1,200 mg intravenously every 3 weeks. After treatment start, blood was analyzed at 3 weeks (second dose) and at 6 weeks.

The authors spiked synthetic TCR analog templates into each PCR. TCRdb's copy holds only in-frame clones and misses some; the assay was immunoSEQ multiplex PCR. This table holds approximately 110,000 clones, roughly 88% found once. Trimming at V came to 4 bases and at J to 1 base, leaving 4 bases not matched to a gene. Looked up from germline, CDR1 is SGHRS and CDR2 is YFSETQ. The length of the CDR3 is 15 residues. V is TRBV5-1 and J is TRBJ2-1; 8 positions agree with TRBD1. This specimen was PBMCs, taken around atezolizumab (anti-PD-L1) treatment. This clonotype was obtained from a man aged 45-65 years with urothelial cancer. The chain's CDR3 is CASSAGQGSYNEQFF. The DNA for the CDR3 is TGCGCCAGCAGCGCTGGACAGGGATCCTACAATGAGCAGTTCTTC.